This passage covers 13 T cell receptor beta chains from one sample sequenced in a study of blood T cells in healthy people across ages. Next came a second PCR, run for about 6 to 11 cycles, which used a sample-barcoded 5' primer along with a J-beta primer mix. MiXCR was run by TCRdb on the 5' RACE reads, yielding one entry per CDR3 protein. The profile shows about 1.1 million distinct CDR3 sequences, 35% to 40% of them singletons. Material for sequencing was blood. These receptors all stem from a man in his late teens or twenties in good health.

This clonotype was picked up a small number of times. This rearrangement joins TRBV6-7 to TRBJ2-1; the match to TRBD2 covers 7 bases. TRBV6-7 is sorted into the ORF group, with uncertain function. V lost 5 bases and J lost 9; bases outside the gene matches: 10. The CDR3 runs to 14 residues. The CDR3 DNA reads TGTGCCAGCAGTCCCGCGACTAGCATGTGTGAGCAGTTCTTC. Protein sequence: CASSPATSMCEQFF.

V gene TRBV4-2 combines with J gene TRBJ2-3, with D unresolved. Looked up from germline, CDR1 is LGHNA and CDR2 is YNFKEQ. The CDR3 sequence is 13 residues long. V was cut by 6 bases and J by 2 bases, with 9 bases left in between. This chain's CDR3 is CASRLTPTDTQYF. The DNA for the CDR3 is TGTGCCAGCAGACTAACCCCCACAGATACGCAGTATTTT.

A word on this clonotype: One end of the junction is discordant with germline, which a read error may explain. The V gene is TRBV6-5, the J gene TRBJ2-3; D not resolved. CDR3 size: 14 residues. Germline lookup yields CDR1 MNHEY and CDR2 SVGAGI. The CDR3 coding sequence is TGTGCCACCTACGGGCAGGAGAACACAGATGCGCAGTATTTT. Translating it yields CATYGQENTDAQYF.

A word on this clonotype: One junction end disagrees with the germline gene, perhaps due to a read error. V gene TRBV5-1 combines with J gene TRBJ2-3; a weak D match, TRBD2 (5 bases). This CDR3 is built from 16 residues. CDR1 is SGHRS and CDR2 is YFSETQ in the germline V gene. The CDR3 protein is CASSLAGLQLTDTRYF. The CDR3 DNA is TGCGCCAGCAGCTTGGCCGGACTCCAGCTAACAGATACGCGGTATTTT.

The rearrangement uses TRBV9 and TRBJ2-3; D remains ambiguous. The CDR3 sequence is 15 residues long. The V end was cut by 4 bases, the J end by 0 bases, with 12 bases between. CDR1 is SGDLS, CDR2 YYNGEE, per germline. In DNA form, the CDR3 reads TGTGCCAGCAGCCCTTGGACCGTAAGCACAGATACGCAGTATTTT. Amino acids: CASSPWTVSTDTQYF.

The V call is TRBV6-2 or TRBV6-3, the J call TRBJ2-1; 9 bases are a match to TRBD1. The V gene's germline CDR1 is MNHEY and CDR2 SVGEGT. Trimming removed 4 bases from V and 6 bases from J; junction bases left unmatched: 13. CDR3 length: 17 residues. For the CDR3, the DNA is TGTGCCAGCAGTTCCTCAACCGGGACAGGGTATTTCAATGAGCAGTTCTTC. Its protein product is CASSSSTGTGYFNEQFF.

The chain combines TRBV20-1 with TRBJ2-5; 7 bases line up with TRBD2. CDR3 length: 16 residues. Trimming removed 4 bases from V and 0 bases from J; junction bases left unmatched: 11. The V gene's germline CDR1 is DFQATT and CDR2 SNEGSKA (reference sequence). CDR3 in amino acids: CSATLADVPYQETQYF. CDR3 sequence (DNA): TGCAGTGCTACCCTAGCGGATGTCCCGTACCAAGAGACCCAGTACTTC.

This clonotype was counted a few times. This chain uses TRBV20-1 with TRBJ2-3; 7 nucleotides line up with TRBD1. The V and J ends lost 6 bases and 0 bases, in that order; junction bases with no gene match: 3. This CDR3 has 13 residues. Germline V gives CDR1 DFQATT, CDR2 SNEGSKA (reference sequence). The CDR3, as DNA: TGCAGTGCCAGCAGGGGGAGCACAGATACGCAGTATTTT. It encodes CSASRGSTDTQYF.

This clonotype was observed a handful of times. The chain has TRBV15 and TRBJ1-2; 7 bases are shared with TRBD1. The CDR3 runs 12 residues. Germline trimming cut 0 bases from V and 10 bases from J; bases unmatched to any gene: 2. Germline CDR1 is LNHNV and CDR2 is YYDKDF (reference sequence). The CDR3 is CATSRDTGDYTF. CDR3 DNA sequence: TGTGCCACCAGCAGAGATACAGGGGACTACACCTTC. Full variable domain (outside the CDR3, taken from reference TRBV15 and TRBJ1-2): DAMVIQNPRYQVTQFGKPVTLSCSQTLNHNVMYWYQQKSSQAPKLLFHYYDKDFNNEADTPDNFQSRRPNTSFCFLDIRSPGLGDTAMYLCATSRDTGDYTFGSGTRLTVV.

There are a few counts of this clonotype. The chain employs TRBV18 and TRBJ1-2; the D gene is possibly TRBD1 (5 bases). CDR1 and CDR2 from the germline V gene are KGHSH and LQKENI. V gave up 3 bases and J gave up 4 bases, with 15 bases separating them. This CDR3 contains 15 residues. The CDR3, as DNA: TGTGCCAGCTCACCGGACACAGGAAACTCCTATGGCTACACCTTC. This translates into CASSPDTGNSYGYTF.

This clonotype was seen only a few times. The chain recombines TRBV12-3 or TRBV12-4 with TRBJ1-4; 8 nucleotides agree with TRBD1. The length of the CDR3 is 16 residues. The trim removed 6 bases at V and 2 bases at J, leaving 8 bases unmatched. The CDR3 sequence: CASSPDRVRTNEKLFF. The CDR3 nucleotides are TGTGCCAGCAGCCCGGACAGGGTCAGGACTAATGAAAAACTGTTTTTT.

The chain carries TRBV29-1 and TRBJ2-7; the D gene is possibly TRBD2 (6 bases). The CDR3 runs 14 residues. V lost 4 bases and J lost 3, with 16 bases in between. The germline gives CDR1 SQVTM, CDR2 ANQGSEA. CDR3: CSVGPGGSFYEQYF. The DNA for the CDR3 is TGCAGCGTTGGCCCCGGGGGTTCTTTCTACGAGCAGTACTTC.

The J gene is TRBJ2-1, the V gene TRBV4-1; D is uncertain. Trimming stripped 0 bases from V and 12 bases from J, with 24 bases between. The CDR3 extends over 17 amino acids. Germline V lookup: CDR1 MGHRA, CDR2 YSYEKL. The CDR3 DNA follows: TGCGCCAGCAGCCAAGATCCTTTTGTGCAGTCCAGCACAGTGCAGTTCTTC. It codes for CASSQDPFVQSSTVQFF.